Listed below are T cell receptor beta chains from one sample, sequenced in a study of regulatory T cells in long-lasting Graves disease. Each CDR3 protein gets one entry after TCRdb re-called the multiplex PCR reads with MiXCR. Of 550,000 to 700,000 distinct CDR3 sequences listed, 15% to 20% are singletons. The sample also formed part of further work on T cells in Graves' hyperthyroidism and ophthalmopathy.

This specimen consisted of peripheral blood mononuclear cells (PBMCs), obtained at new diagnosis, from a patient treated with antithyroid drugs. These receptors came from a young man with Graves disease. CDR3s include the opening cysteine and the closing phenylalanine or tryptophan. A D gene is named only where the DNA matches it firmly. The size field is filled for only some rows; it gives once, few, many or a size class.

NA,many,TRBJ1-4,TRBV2,TGTGCCAGCAGTGACGGGAGGGGCAGGGGAGGTGAAAAACTGTTTTTT,CASSDGRGRGGEKLFF
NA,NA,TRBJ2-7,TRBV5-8,TGTGCCAGCAGCTTGGGTCCGGGGAGCCCAAACGAGCAGTACTTC,CASSLGPGSPNEQYF
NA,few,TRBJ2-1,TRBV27,TGTGCCAGCAGTTTATTGTCCGGGGCGGGCCCCAATGAGCAGTTCTTC,CASSLLSGAGPNEQFF
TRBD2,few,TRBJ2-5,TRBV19,TGTGCCAGTAGTACCCCCCGACTAGCGGGATCCCAAGAGACCCAGTACTTC,CASSTPRLAGSQETQYF
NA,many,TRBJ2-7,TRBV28,TGTGCCAGTGGCTACGAGCAGTACTTC,CASGYEQYF
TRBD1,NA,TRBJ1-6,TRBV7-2,TGTGCCAGCGGCAGGGGGCCGGATTCACCCCTCCACTTT,CASGRGPDSPLHF
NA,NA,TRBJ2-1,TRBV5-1,TGCGCCAGCAGCTTGGTTCGGGTAGGGGGAAATGAGCAGTTCTTC,CASSLVRVGGNEQFF
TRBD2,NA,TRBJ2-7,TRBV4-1,TGCGCCAGCAGCCTTATAGCGGGAGAAACCTACGAGCAGTACTTC,CASSLIAGETYEQYF
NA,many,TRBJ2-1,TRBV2,TGTGCCAGCAGTGAAGAGGGCTACAATGAGCAGTTCTTC,CASSEEGYNEQFF
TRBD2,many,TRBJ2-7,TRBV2,TGTGCCAGCAGTACCGACAGCGGGGGCGAGCAGTACTTC,CASSTDSGGEQYF
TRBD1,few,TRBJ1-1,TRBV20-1,TGCAGTGCTAGATACGCAGGGGGCGAGAACACTGAAGCTTTCTTT,CSARYAGGENTEAFF
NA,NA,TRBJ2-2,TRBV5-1,TGCGCCAGCAGCTTGGTAGTTGGGGTCGCCGGGGAGCTGTTTTTT,CASSLVVGVAGELFF
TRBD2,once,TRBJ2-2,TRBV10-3,TGTGCCAGCGGACTAGCGGAGCTCCCCGGGGAGCTGTTTTTT,CASGLAELPGELFF
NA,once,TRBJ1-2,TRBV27,TGTGCCAGCAGTCCTCTCACGGGATTGGACTATGGCTACACCTTC,CASSPLTGLDYGYTF
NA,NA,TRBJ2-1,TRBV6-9,TGTGCCAGCAGTTACCTGGGGACTGACTACAATGAGCAGTTCTTC,CASSYLGTDYNEQFF
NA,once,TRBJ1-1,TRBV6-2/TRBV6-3,TGTGCCACTGTGAGTCGGGGGATCGAAGCTTTCTTT,CATVSRGIEAFF
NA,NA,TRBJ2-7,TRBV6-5,TGTGCCAGCAGTTACTTGACAGGTATATCCTACGAGCAGTACTTC,CASSYLTGISYEQYF
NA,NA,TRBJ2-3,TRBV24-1,TGTGCCACCAGTGATCCCGGGGCGGGGCGGGAAGATACGCAGTATTTT,CATSDPGAGREDTQYF
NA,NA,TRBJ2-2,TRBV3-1,TGTGCCAGCAGCCAAGAGTCAGGGGACACCGGGGAGCTGTTTTTT,CASSQESGDTGELFF
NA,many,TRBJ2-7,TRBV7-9,TGTGCCAGCAGCCCCTCCAGCCGCAGGGTAGGAGGCGAGCAGTACTTC,CASSPSSRRVGGEQYF
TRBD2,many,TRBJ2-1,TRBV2,TGTGCCAGCGCCTTAGCGGGACGATACAATGAGCAGTTCTTC,CASALAGRYNEQFF
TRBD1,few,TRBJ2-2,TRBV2,TGTGCCAGCAGGGAGGGACAGGGCGCCGGGGAGCTGTTTTTT,CASREGQGAGELFF
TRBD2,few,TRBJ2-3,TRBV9,TGTGCCAGCAGCGAGGGGGTAGCGGGAGGCACAGATACGCAGTATTTT,CASSEGVAGGTDTQYF
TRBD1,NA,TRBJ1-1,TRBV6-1,TGTGCCGGCAGTCATCTACAGGGGAGCACTGAAGCTTTCTTT,CAGSHLQGSTEAFF
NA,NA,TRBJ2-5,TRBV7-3,TGTGCCAGCAGCTTATGGACGGAGCGGACAGAGACCCAGTACTTC,CASSLWTERTETQYF
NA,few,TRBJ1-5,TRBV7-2,TGTGCCAGCAGCTTAGAGGTAGGGAATCAGCCCCAGCATTTT,CASSLEVGNQPQHF
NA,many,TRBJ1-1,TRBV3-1,TGTGCCAGCAGCCACCGCTCGGAGGACACTGAAGCTTTCTTT,CASSHRSEDTEAFF
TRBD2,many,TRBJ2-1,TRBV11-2,TGTGCCAGCACCTTCGGGGGGGGGGCCTACAATGAGCAGTTCTTC,CASTFGGGAYNEQFF
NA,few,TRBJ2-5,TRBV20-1,TGCAGTGCTAGTCTCCGGGACGGACAAGAGACCCAGTACTTC,CSASLRDGQETQYF
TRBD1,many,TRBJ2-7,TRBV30,TGTGCCTGGAGTGTACTAGGGGGCGACGGCTACGAGCAGTACTTC,CAWSVLGGDGYEQYF
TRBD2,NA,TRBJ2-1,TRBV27,TGTGCCAGCAGTTCCCTAGCGGTGGATGAGCAGTTCTTC,CASSSLAVDEQFF
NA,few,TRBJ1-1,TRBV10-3,TGTGCCATCAAGGGGGGGGAGGGCACTGAAGCTTTCTTT,CAIKGGEGTEAFF
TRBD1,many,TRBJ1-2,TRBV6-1,TGTGCCAGCAGTGAGCGGGACAGGGGGACCTATGGCTACACCTTC,CASSERDRGTYGYTF
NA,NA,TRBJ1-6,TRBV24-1,TGTGCCACCAGTGACGGGGGATCGAATTCACCCCTCCACTTT,CATSDGGSNSPLHF
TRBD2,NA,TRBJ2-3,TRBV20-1,TGCAGTGCAAGGGATATATTATTAGCGGGGGATACGCAGTATTTT,CSARDILLAGDTQYF
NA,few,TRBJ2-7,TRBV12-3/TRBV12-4,TGTGCCAGCAGTTTAAGACTGGGGACCGAGCAGTACTTC,CASSLRLGTEQYF
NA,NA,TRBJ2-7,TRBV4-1,TGCGCCAGCAGCCAAGATATTGCCAGGGCCCACTACGAGCAGTACTTC,CASSQDIARAHYEQYF
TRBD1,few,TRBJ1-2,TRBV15,TGTGCCACCAGCAGGGACAGGCTTAACTATGGCTACACCTTC,CATSRDRLNYGYTF
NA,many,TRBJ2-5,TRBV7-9,TGTGCCAGCAGCTTAAGGGATGGGACCCGGGAGACCCAGTACTTC,CASSLRDGTRETQYF
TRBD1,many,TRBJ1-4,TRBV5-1,TGTGCCAGCAGCACCCGGACAGGGCTGGTAACTAATGAAAAACTGTTTTTT,CASSTRTGLVTNEKLFF
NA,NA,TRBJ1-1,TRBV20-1,TGCAGTGCTAGAGAGGACAATGAAGCTTTCTTT,CSAREDNEAFF
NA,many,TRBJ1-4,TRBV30,TGTGCCTGGAGTGTCGGGGCGGGTACTAATGAAAAACTGTTTTTT,CAWSVGAGTNEKLFF
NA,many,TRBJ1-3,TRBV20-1,TGCAGTGCTAGAGTGGCAGGGAGCTCTGGAAACACCATATATTTT,CSARVAGSSGNTIYF
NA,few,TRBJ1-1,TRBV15,TGTGCCACCAGCAGAGGGGGGATGCGGGGTGAAGCTTTCTTT,CATSRGGMRGEAFF
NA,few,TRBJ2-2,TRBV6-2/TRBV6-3,TGTGCCAGCAGTGAAGTCGGCACCCGGGGCGGGGAGCTGTTTTTT,CASSEVGTRGGELFF
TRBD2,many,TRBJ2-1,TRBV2,TGTGCCAGCAGTTACGGGGGGACTAGCGGGGGGAATGAGCAGTTCTTC,CASSYGGTSGGNEQFF
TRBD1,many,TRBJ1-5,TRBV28,TGTGCCAGCAGTACAGGGGGTTATAGCAATCAGCCCCAGCATTTT,CASSTGGYSNQPQHF
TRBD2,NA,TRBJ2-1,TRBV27,TGTGCCAGCGCCACTAGCGCCCAGGGAGGGAATGAGCAGTTCTTC,CASATSAQGGNEQFF
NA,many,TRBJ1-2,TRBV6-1,TGTGCCAGCAGCGACCGGGACTATGGCTACACCTTC,CASSDRDYGYTF
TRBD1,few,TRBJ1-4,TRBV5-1,TGCGCCAGCAGCCAAACGACAGGGCTTAATGAAAAACTGTTTTTT,CASSQTTGLNEKLFF
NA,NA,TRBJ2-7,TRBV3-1,TGTGCCAGCAGCCAAGATGAGCTCGGGACGGGTTCCTACGAGCAGTACTTC,CASSQDELGTGSYEQYF
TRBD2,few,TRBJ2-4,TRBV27,TGTGCCAGCACCTCGGGGGGAAACATTCAGTACTTC,CASTSGGNIQYF
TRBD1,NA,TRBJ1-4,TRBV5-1,TGCGCCAGCAGCTTGGAAGGGGGCACGGGTGAAAAACTGTTTTTT,CASSLEGGTGEKLFF
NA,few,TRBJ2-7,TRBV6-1,TGTGCCAGCAGTGCTAGCAGCGAGCAGTACTTC,CASSASSEQYF
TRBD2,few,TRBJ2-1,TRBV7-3,TGTGCCAGCGCCACGGGACTAGCGGGCGGTGAGCAGTTCTTC,CASATGLAGGEQFF